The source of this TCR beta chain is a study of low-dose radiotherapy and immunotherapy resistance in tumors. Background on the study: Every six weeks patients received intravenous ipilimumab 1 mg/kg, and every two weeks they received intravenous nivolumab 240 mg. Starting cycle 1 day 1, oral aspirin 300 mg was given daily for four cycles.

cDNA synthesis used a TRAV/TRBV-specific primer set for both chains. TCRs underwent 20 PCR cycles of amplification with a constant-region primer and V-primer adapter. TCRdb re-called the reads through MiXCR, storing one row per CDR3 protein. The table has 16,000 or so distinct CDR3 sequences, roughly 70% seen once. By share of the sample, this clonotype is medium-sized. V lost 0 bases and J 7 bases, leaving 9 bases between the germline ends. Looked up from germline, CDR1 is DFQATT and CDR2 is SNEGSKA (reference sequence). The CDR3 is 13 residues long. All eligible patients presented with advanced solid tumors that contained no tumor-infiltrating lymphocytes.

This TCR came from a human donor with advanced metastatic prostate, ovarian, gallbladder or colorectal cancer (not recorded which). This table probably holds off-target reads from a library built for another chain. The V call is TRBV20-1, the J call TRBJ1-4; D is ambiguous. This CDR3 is CSARDGPGEKLFF. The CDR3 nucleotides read TGCAGTGCTAGAGATGGGCCAGGTGAAAAACTGTTTTTT.